The 25 T cell receptor beta chains below were found in one sample sequenced in a study of type 1 and type 2 diabetes patients. PCR was run on genomic DNA. Multiplex PCR with 30 forward and 13 reverse primers amplified the TCR beta CDR3. TCRdb itself ran the multiplex PCR reads through MiXCR, one entry per CDR3 protein. The sample has about 250,000 distinct CDR3 sequences; roughly 50% are singletons. The sample taken for sequencing was peripheral blood mononuclear cells (PBMCs). Receptors originate from a man aged 18 to 30 with type 2 diabetes.

This clonotype was recorded a few times. This chain connects TRBV19 to TRBJ1-6; no reliable D call. The CDR3 consists of 16 residues. The V gene's germline CDR1 is LNHDA and CDR2 SQIVND (reference sequence). V dropped 3 bases and J dropped 10 bases, with 19 bases sitting between them. The CDR3 protein is CASSMGPPKGMSPLHF. The CDR3, as DNA: TGTGCCAGTAGTATGGGCCCCCCGAAGGGCATGTCACCCCTCCACTTT.

The DNA of the CDR3 is TGTGCCAGCAGGGGGGGGCCGAACACTGAAGCTTTCTTT. The encoded protein is CASRGGPNTEAFF. The V and J genes are TRBV7-9 and TRBJ1-1; D may be TRBD1 (6 bases). From germline, CDR1 is SEHNR and CDR2 FQNEAQ (reference sequence). CDR3 length: 13 amino acids. V was pared by 6 bases and J by 1 base, with 9 bases between.

The V gene is TRBV19, the J gene TRBJ2-3; no clear D gene. Germline CDR1 is LNHDA and CDR2 is SQIVND (reference sequence). V dropped 6 bases and J dropped 2 bases, with 9 bases sitting between them. CDR3 length equals 13 residues. The CDR3 DNA is TGTGCCAGTAGAGAGACTTTCACAGATACGCAGTATTTT. It translates to CASRETFTDTQYF.

This clonotype was found many times. This chain links TRBV7-8 with TRBJ2-7; 14 bases line up with TRBD2. CDR1 SGHVS and CDR2 FQNEAQ come from the germline V gene. Trimming at V came to 5 bases and at J to 4 bases, leaving 4 bases not matched to a gene. The CDR3 sequence is 15 residues long. The CDR3 protein is CASSLGTSGRYEQYF. CDR3 bases: TGTGCCAGCAGCCTCGGGACTAGCGGGAGATACGAGCAGTACTTC.

The chain recombines TRBV7-8 with TRBJ2-7; D is unresolved. Germline V gene sequence: CDR1 SGHVS, CDR2 FQNEAQ. With 0 bases removed from V and 2 bases from J, the gap between germline ends came to 8 bases. CDR3 length: 14 amino acids. The CDR3 spells CASSLAGRTYEQYF. CDR3 bases: TGTGCCAGCAGCTTAGCGGGCAGAACCTACGAGCAGTACTTC.

This clonotype occurred a few times. The rearrangement uses TRBV28 and TRBJ1-1; perhaps TRBD1 as D (5 bases). Trimming removed 5 bases from V and 10 bases from J, with 11 bases in between. Germline assignment: CDR1 MDHEN and CDR2 SYDVKM. The CDR3 sequence is 11 residues long. CDR3 coding DNA: TGTGCCAGCAGTATCAGGAGGGGAGCTTTCTTT. Protein: CASSIRRGAFF.

This sequence joins TRBV2 and TRBJ2-1; D may be TRBD2 (6 bases). The CDR3 loop spans 14 amino acids. V shed 6 bases and J shed 2 bases, with 11 bases lying between them. Germline CDR1 reads SNHLY; CDR2 reads FYNNEI. The CDR3 here is CASSGSTTYNEQFF. The CDR3 region has the DNA TGTGCCAGCAGCGGGAGTACCACCTACAATGAGCAGTTCTTC.

Of note for this clonotype: The junction and the germline gene differ at one end; a read error may be behind it. The chain is built from TRBV4-1 and TRBJ2-7; 13 bases fit TRBD2. The CDR3 sequence is 15 residues long. Germline CDR1 reads MGHRA; CDR2 reads YSYEKL. The CDR3 region has the DNA TGTGCCAGCAGCAAGGGACTAGCGGGAACCTACGAGCAGTACTTC. It specifies CASSKGLAGTYEQYF.

The chain is built from TRBV14 and TRBJ1-6, with D tentatively TRBD1 (6 bases). Trimming pared 0 bases from V and 4 bases from J, leaving 10 bases between. Looked up from germline, CDR1 is SGHDN and CDR2 is FVKESK. The CDR3 totals 16 residues. The CDR3: CASSQDGGAYNSPLHF. CDR3 nucleotides: TGTGCCAGCAGCCAAGATGGGGGGGCTTATAATTCACCCCTCCACTTT.

CDR3 coding DNA: TGTGCCAGCAGTTTATTTTATAGCCAGGTTGACGGGGAGCTGTTTTTT. This codes for CASSLFYSQVDGELFF. The chain couples TRBV28 to TRBJ2-2; D call uncertain. The length of the CDR3 is 16 residues. Germline V gene lookup returns CDR1 MDHEN and CDR2 SYDVKM. V gave up 1 base and J gave up 7 bases, with 16 bases separating them.

In this sample, this clonotype turned up a few times. The chain links TRBV29-1 to TRBJ2-7; tentatively, D is TRBD2 (6 bases). CDR1 and CDR2 from the germline V gene are SQVTM and ANQGSEA. The length of the CDR3 is 13 residues. With 0 bases removed from V and 10 bases from J, the gap between germline ends came to 16 bases. CDR3 region: CSVEDRMAGSQYF. The CDR3 nucleotides read TGCAGCGTTGAAGATAGGATGGCGGGGAGCCAGTACTTC.

This clonotype was recorded a few times. The chain links TRBV27 to TRBJ2-6; TRBD2 matches at 7 bases. Per germline, CDR1 MNHEY and CDR2 SMNVEV (reference sequence). V gave up 5 bases and J gave up 2 bases; unmatched junction bases: 3. This CDR3 is built from 15 residues. The CDR3 loop is CASSGGGAGANVLTF. The DNA of the CDR3 is TGTGCCAGCAGTGGGGGAGGGGCTGGGGCCAACGTCCTGACTTTC.

This clonotype has a handful of counts. This chain links TRBV20-1 with TRBJ2-5; D might be TRBD2 (6 bases). The J call may be wrong; the DNA end is better matched by TRBJ2-1. CDR3 length equals 12 residues. The germline V gene encodes CDR1 DFQATT and CDR2 SNEGSKA (reference sequence). In DNA form, the CDR3 reads TGCAGTGCCCCTCCGGGGGTAGGTGAGCAGTTCTTC. Amino acid sequence: CSAPPGVGEQFF.

This rearrangement joins TRBV7-3 to TRBJ2-2; D remains ambiguous. The V end lost 5 bases, the J end lost 1 base, and 11 bases lay between the germline ends. The V gene's germline CDR1 is SGHTA and CDR2 FQGTGA. This CDR3 spans 15 amino acids. The CDR3 coding sequence is TGTGCCAGCAGCCGACGGGCAGGGAACACCGGGGAGCTGTTTTTT. Translated: CASSRRAGNTGELFF.

CDR3 residues: CASSLGQVRGPQETQYF. The CDR3 DNA is TGTGCCAGCAGCTTAGGACAGGTCAGGGGGCCCCAAGAGACCCAGTACTTC. The V call is TRBV7-6, the J call TRBJ2-5, with 8 bases identical to TRBD1. The CDR3 contains 17 residues. The germline V gene has CDR1 SGHVS and CDR2 FNYEAQ. Germline trimming cut 1 base from V and 1 base from J; bases unmatched to any gene: 8.

The V call is TRBV13, the J call TRBJ2-7; D unclear. CDR3 length equals 13 residues. Germline CDR1 reads PRHDT; CDR2 reads FYEKMQ (reference sequence). Trimming left V 6 bases short and J 0 bases short, with 9 bases between. CDR3 sequence reads: CASSPVPSYEQYF. The CDR3, as DNA: TGTGCCAGCAGTCCGGTCCCCTCCTACGAGCAGTACTTC.

CDR3 region: CSAQGGGNSPLHF. CDR3 coding DNA: TGCAGTGCCCAGGGGGGGGGCAATTCACCCCTCCACTTT. The chain links TRBV20-1 to TRBJ1-6; 7 bases map to TRBD1. V lost 6 bases and J lost 7; bases outside the gene matches: 6. The CDR3 covers 13 residues. Germline assignment: CDR1 DFQATT and CDR2 SNEGSKA (reference sequence).

The gene calls are TRBV24-1 and TRBJ2-7; D ambiguous. Trimming removed 3 bases from V and 3 bases from J, with 8 bases in between. This CDR3 is built from 13 residues. CDR1 and CDR2 from the germline V gene are KGHDR and SFDVKD. CDR3 bases: TGTGCCACCAGTGATGCCTCAGACTACGAGCAGTACTTC. It is translated as CATSDASDYEQYF.

This chain connects TRBV7-6 to TRBJ2-1, with TRBD1 as a possible D gene (6 bases). The germline V and J ends were trimmed by 1 base and 0 bases, with 13 bases remaining between them. From germline, CDR1 is SGHVS and CDR2 FNYEAQ. The CDR3 sequence is 17 residues long. In nucleotides, the CDR3 is TGTGCCAGCAGCTTAGGTCCCCAAGGGGGCTCCTACAATGAGCAGTTCTTC. Translation: CASSLGPQGGSYNEQFF.

This clonotype occurred a few times. V is TRBV19 and J is TRBJ2-3, with 8 bases identical to TRBD2. The V segment lost 5 bases and the J segment 6 bases; nucleotides outside the gene matches: 10. This CDR3 spans 15 amino acids. Germline V gene lookup returns CDR1 LNHDA and CDR2 SQIVND (reference sequence). The CDR3 sequence: CASSDGGGLIDTQYF. The DNA for the CDR3 is TGTGCCAGTAGTGACGGGGGGGGCTTGATTGATACGCAGTATTTT.

On this clonotype itself: This may be a read error: a much more frequent sequence differs by one nucleotide. The chain uses TRBV15 and TRBJ1-6, with TRBD1 as a possible D gene (6 bases). This CDR3 region has 16 residues. CDR1 LNHNV and CDR2 YYDKDF come from the germline V gene (reference sequence). V lost 1 base and J lost 5, with 12 bases in between. CDR3 sequence reads: CATSRGLDSHNSPLHF. In DNA, the CDR3 is TGTGCCACCAGCAGAGGTCTGGACAGCCATAATTCACCCCTCCACTTT.

This clonotype showed up just once. The J gene is TRBJ1-1, the V gene TRBV30; D is possibly TRBD1 (6 bases). Looked up from germline, CDR1 is GTSNPN and CDR2 is SVGIG (reference sequence). V was clipped by 5 bases and J by 11 bases, with 21 bases between them. CDR3 length equals 13 residues. The chain's CDR3 is CAWGYGGEKEAFF. DNA of the CDR3: TGTGCCTGGGGATATGGGGGCGAAAAGGAGGCTTTCTTT.

This chain uses TRBV7-6 with TRBJ2-3; 7 positions match TRBD2. Germline V lookup: CDR1 SGHVS, CDR2 FNYEAQ. CDR3 length: 16 residues. The trim removed 4 bases at V and 0 bases at J, leaving 7 bases unmatched. The CDR3 coding sequence is TGTGCCAGCAGCTCCAGCGGGGCTTTGAGCACAGATACGCAGTATTTT. This translates into CASSSSGALSTDTQYF.

This clonotype was counted only a few times. J is TRBJ2-3 and V is TRBV15; no clear D. CDR3 size: 13 residues. Trimming pared 2 bases from V and 6 bases from J, leaving 9 bases between. Germline CDR1 is LNHNV and CDR2 is YYDKDF (reference sequence). CDR3 sequence (DNA): TGTGCCACCAGCAGACCGGATGGGGATACGCAGTATTTT. Amino acid sequence: CATSRPDGDTQYF.

Only a few counts were recorded for this clonotype. J is TRBJ2-3 and V is TRBV7-8; D call uncertain. Germline values: CDR1 SGHVS, CDR2 FQNEAQ. The length of the CDR3 is 12 residues. The germline V and J ends were trimmed by 5 bases and 6 bases, with 9 bases remaining between them. CDR3 DNA: TGTGCCAGCAGCCCCGACGAGGATACGCAGTATTTT. Protein sequence: CASSPDEDTQYF.